This T cell receptor beta chain was captured by sequencing in a study of blood T cell repertoires in COVID-19. Study-level background: Samples taken during acute and convalescent COVID-19 were collected in the United States, Italy and Spain.

As handled by the study authors: For nucleated cells, counts were estimated from reference gene primer amplification. Libraries were prepared by immunoSEQ multiplex PCR; TCRdb keeps only in-frame clonotypes and omits some of them. V and J calls plus clone size are reproduced from that table; the DNA served to infer D and trimming. The data contain 35,000 to 50,000 clones, approximately 82% of them singletons. Germline loops: CDR1 SGHRS, CDR2 YFSETQ. V lost 4 bases and J lost 8, with 16 bases in between. The CDR3 is 14 residues long. This rearrangement joins TRBV5-1 to TRBJ2-4, with D perhaps matching TRBD1 (6 bases). Sequenced input: peripheral blood. The clonotype was recovered from a woman over 75 with acute or convalescent COVID-19. The CDR3 loop reads CASSLYQGSDIQYF. The CDR3 DNA follows: TGCGCCAGCAGCCTCTATCAGGGGAGTGACATTCAGTACTTC.